Listed below are T cell receptor beta chains from one sample, sequenced in a study of OX40 agonist ivuxolimab in advanced cancers. Some clones are missing from TCRdb's copy, which holds only in-frame ones; the method was immunoSEQ multiplex PCR. The sample records roughly 42,000 clones, 75% to 90% being singletons. The specimen was CD4+ or CD8+ T cells sorted from blood, collected in a trial of the OX40 agonist ivuxolimab. Receptors originate from an adult with an advanced solid tumor such as melanoma, head and neck, liver or kidney cancer. The CDR3 runs from the conserved cysteine through the conserved F or W. The order of the fields is J gene, clone size, V gene, D gene, CDR3 protein, CDR3 DNA. A D gene is named only where the DNA matches it firmly. Clone size is shown for a subset of rows, as once, few, many or a class of expanded clone.

TRBJ2-7,once,TRBV7-3,TRBD2,CASSPRGGPYEQYF,TGTGCCAGCAGCCCCCGGGGGGGTCCCTACGAGCAGTACTTC
TRBJ2-1,NA,TRBV7-9,NA,CASSGAGTPREQFF,TGTGCCAGCAGTGGGGCGGGGACGCCCAGGGAGCAGTTCTTC
TRBJ2-7,NA,TRBV9,NA,CASSVRRSYEQYF,TGTGCCAGCAGCGTACGACGGTCCTACGAGCAGTACTTC
TRBJ2-1,NA,TRBV28,NA,CASSLDLGSSYNEQFF,TGTGCCAGCAGTTTAGATCTAGGAAGCTCCTACAATGAGCAGTTCTTC
TRBJ2-7,NA,TRBV6-5,NA,CASSNTGTYEQYF,TGTGCCAGCAGCAATACAGGGACCTACGAGCAGTACTTC
TRBJ2-5,NA,TRBV9,TRBD2,CASSLPSGGQETQYF,TGTGCCAGCAGCCTACCTAGCGGGGGGCAAGAGACCCAGTACTTC
TRBJ2-1,NA,TRBV5-1,NA,CASSLPENEQFF,TGCGCCAGCAGCTTGCCCGAGAATGAGCAGTTCTTC
TRBJ2-5,NA,TRBV5-6,NA,CASSSLKGGGETQYF,TGTGCCAGCAGCTCCCTTAAGGGGGGGGGAGAGACCCAGTACTTC
TRBJ2-3,NA,TRBV4-2,NA,CASSLYLAGGTDTQYF,TGTGCCAGCAGCCTCTATCTCGCGGGCGGCACAGATACGCAGTATTTT
TRBJ1-1,few,TRBV9,NA,CASSRGNTEAFF,TGTGCCAGCAGCAGGGGTAACACTGAAGCTTTCTTT
TRBJ1-6,NA,TRBV2,TRBD1,CASSELTGGGSPLHF,TGTGCCAGCAGTGAACTAACAGGGGGGGGATCACCCCTCCACTTT
TRBJ2-7,NA,TRBV5-6,TRBD2,CASSASGSYEQYF,TGTGCCAGCAGCGCTAGCGGTTCCTACGAGCAGTACTTC
TRBJ2-7,once,TRBV13,NA,CASSPSSYEQYF,TGTGCCAGCAGCCCCAGCTCCTACGAGCAGTACTTC
TRBJ1-1,NA,TRBV28,NA,CASKNTEAFF,TGTGCCAGCAAGAACACTGAAGCTTTCTTT
TRBJ2-3,NA,TRBV2,NA,CAQPPSPDTQYF,TGTGCCCAGCCACCTAGCCCAGATACGCAGTATTTT
TRBJ2-1,NA,TRBV7-8,NA,CASSLAGTHFNEQFF,TGTGCCAGCAGCTTAGCCGGGACCCACTTCAATGAGCAGTTCTTC
TRBJ1-2,NA,TRBV6-5,TRBD1,CASRGTGPYGYTF,TGTGCCAGCAGGGGGACAGGGCCCTATGGCTACACCTTC
TRBJ2-7,NA,TRBV28,NA,CASTGGAYEQYF,TGTGCCAGCACCGGCGGAGCCTACGAGCAGTACTTC
TRBJ2-1,NA,TRBV27,TRBD2,CASRSGGADEQFF,TGTGCCAGCCGTAGCGGGGGGGCGGATGAGCAGTTCTTC
TRBJ2-7,NA,TRBV11-3,NA,CASSWGLEGYEQYF,TGTGCCAGCAGCTGGGGGCTAGAGGGGTACGAGCAGTACTTC
TRBJ2-7,NA,TRBV19,TRBD1,CASTPGTGAYEQYF,TGTGCCAGTACCCCAGGGACAGGGGCCTACGAGCAGTACTTC
TRBJ2-5,NA,TRBV13,NA,CASSGDLETQYF,TGTGCCAGCAGCGGGGATCTCGAGACCCAGTACTTC
TRBJ1-2,few,TRBV28,NA,CASSLRRGGLGGYTF,TGTGCCAGCAGTTTAAGGAGAGGGGGTTTAGGTGGCTACACCTTC